These T cell receptor beta chains were read from a single sample in a study of blood T cell repertoires in COVID-19. Generated by immunoSEQ multiplex PCR, the TCRdb table keeps only in-frame clones and is missing some. Of 200,000 to 250,000 clones in the sample, around 86% are singletons; the top ten hold 5.2%. The sequencing input was peripheral blood. All receptors come from a woman between 65 and 79 years old with COVID-19, enrolled during active disease. Both conserved end residues are part of each CDR3. The D gene is left open where the match is weak. Part of the rows lack a size; the others show once, few, many or a class for expanded clones.

size	D	J	V	DNA	CDR3
few	-	TRBJ2-7	TRBV5-6	TGTGCCAGCAGCTCCACAGGATTCTACGAGCAGTACTTC	CASSSTGFYEQYF
-	-	TRBJ1-6	TRBV6-5	TGTGCCAGCGATCTATTACGGTCCTATAATTCACCCCTCCACTTT	CASDLLRSYNSPLHF
-	TRBD2	TRBJ2-3	TRBV7-2	TGTGCCAGCAGCCCCCCTAGCGGGAGGGCCGCCGGAGATACGCAGTATTTT	CASSPPSGRAAGDTQYF
-	-	TRBJ2-3	TRBV2	TGTGCCAGCAGTGGGGCAGGGGGCACAGATACGCAGTATTTT	CASSGAGGTDTQYF
once	TRBD2	TRBJ2-2	TRBV18	TGTGCCAGCTCACCATCGACTAGCGGGCCAACTACAGTAGCCGGGGAGCTGTTTTTT	CASSPSTSGPTTVAGELFF
-	TRBD1	TRBJ2-7	TRBV29-1	TGCAGCGTTGAGACGGACAGGGGGGGCGAGCAGTACTTC	CSVETDRGGEQYF
-	TRBD2	TRBJ2-3	TRBV24-1	TGTGCCACCAGTGCAAGGGGACTAGCGGGAGCCGCAGATACGCAGTATTTT	CATSARGLAGAADTQYF
-	TRBD1	TRBJ1-2	TRBV4-3	TGCGCCAGCAGCCAGGAGACAGGGTCGTACTATGGCTACACCTTC	CASSQETGSYYGYTF
-	TRBD2	TRBJ2-1	TRBV20-1	TGCAGTGCCAGTAGCGGGAGGGATTACAATGAGCAGTTCTTC	CSASSGRDYNEQFF
-	-	TRBJ2-1	TRBV14	TGTGCCAGCAGCCAAGACCGGGGGTTTTCCTACAATGAGCAGTTCTTC	CASSQDRGFSYNEQFF
-	TRBD2	TRBJ2-7	TRBV7-3	TGTGCCAGCAGCTACCTGACTAGCGGGAGTTACGAGCAGTACTTC	CASSYLTSGSYEQYF
-	-	TRBJ2-7	TRBV5-1	TGCGCCAGCAGCTTGGCTACAGGACACTACGAGCAGTACTTC	CASSLATGHYEQYF
once	-	TRBJ2-1	TRBV5-1	TGCGCCAGCAGCTACTCGCATGAGCAGTTCTTC	CASSYSHEQFF
once	-	TRBJ1-3	TRBV10-3	TGTGCCATCATGTCAGGGGTCGGAAACACCATATATTTT	CAIMSGVGNTIYF
-	-	TRBJ1-1	TRBV7-2	TGTGCCAGCAGCTCGAAAACAGGGCTAAGGAACACTGAAGCTTTCTTT	CASSSKTGLRNTEAFF
once	TRBD2	TRBJ2-3	TRBV29-1	TGCAGCGTTGAAACCCGGGGGACTAGCGGTCTCACAGATACGCAGTATTTT	CSVETRGTSGLTDTQYF
-	-	TRBJ2-2	TRBV6-5	TGTGCCAGCAGTAGTAGTAACACCGGGGAGCTGTTTTTT	CASSSSNTGELFF
once	-	TRBJ1-4	TRBV7-9	TGTGCCAGCAGCCCTACTATCCAAGGAGGTCCGCGTGAAAAACTGTTTTTT	CASSPTIQGGPREKLFF
-	TRBD1	TRBJ2-5	TRBV25-1	TGTGCCAGCGGGGAATCGACAGGGTTGAGGGAGACCCAGTACTTC	CASGESTGLRETQYF
-	TRBD1	TRBJ2-7	TRBV2	TGTGCCAGCAGTCTTACCGGGACAGGTGGCTACGAGCAGTACTTC	CASSLTGTGGYEQYF
-	-	TRBJ1-5	TRBV7-2	TGTGCCAGCAGCTTATCTGAGAATCAGCCCCAGCATTTT	CASSLSENQPQHF
-	TRBD1	TRBJ1-1	TRBV5-4	TGTGCCAGCAGCTTGGGGCGGACAGGGGGTCGTGTCACTGAAGCTTTCTTT	CASSLGRTGGRVTEAFF
-	TRBD1	TRBJ1-2	TRBV6-5	TGTGCCAGCAGGAAGGAGACAGGGAATGGCTACACCTTC	CASRKETGNGYTF
-	TRBD2	TRBJ2-3	TRBV28	TGTGCCAGCAGTTTAAGCCCGACTAGCGGGAGGAGAGGCACAGATACGCAGTATTTT	CASSLSPTSGRRGTDTQYF
-	TRBD2	TRBJ2-2	TRBV14	TGTGCCAGCACCCTCCGAGGTACTAGCGGGAGAAGAGGGGAGCTGTTTTTT	CASTLRGTSGRRGELFF
-	TRBD1	TRBJ2-7	TRBV14	TGTGCCAGCAGCCAAACTTCGGCGGGACAGGCCTACGAGCAGTACTTC	CASSQTSAGQAYEQYF
-	TRBD1	TRBJ2-1	TRBV11-2	TGTGCCAGCAGCTCTAGTAGCCTCAGGGACAGGGGGGGATACAATGAGCAGTTCTTC	CASSSSSLRDRGGYNEQFF
-	-	TRBJ2-5	TRBV10-2	TGCGCCAGCAATCAGGGGGGTACCCAAGAGACCCAGTACTTC	CASNQGGTQETQYF
-	TRBD1	TRBJ1-2	TRBV29-1	TGCAGCGTTGGCGGGACAGGGTATGGCTACACCTTC	CSVGGTGYGYTF
-	-	TRBJ1-1	TRBV2	TGTGCCAGCAGTGGCCGGGGATTCAACACTGAAGCTTTCTTT	CASSGRGFNTEAFF
-	TRBD2	TRBJ2-7	TRBV2	TGTGCCAGCAGCCGGGACTACTCCTACGAGCAGTACTTC	CASSRDYSYEQYF
once	-	TRBJ2-5	TRBV7-2	TGTGCCAGCAGCTTAATGCTATACCAAGAGACCCAGTACTTC	CASSLMLYQETQYF
few	TRBD2	TRBJ2-5	TRBV7-2	TGTGCCAGCAGCACCGGACTAGCGGGAGGTGTGGAGACCCAGTACTTC	CASSTGLAGGVETQYF
-	TRBD1	TRBJ1-2	TRBV6-4	TGTGCCAGCTTAGGGAGGACAGGGGGCTCTCGTCCCCCTAACTATGGCTACACCTTC	CASLGRTGGSRPPNYGYTF
-	-	TRBJ1-4	TRBV18	TGTGCCAGCTCATGGTCTAGGAATGAAAAACTGTTTTTT	CASSWSRNEKLFF
-	-	TRBJ2-5	TRBV24-1	TGTGCCACCAGTGATCCTGACTCTTTAGGGACCCAGTACTTC	CATSDPDSLGTQYF
-	-	TRBJ2-2	TRBV19	TGTGCCAGTAGTCCAGGGGATTCCACCGGGGAGCTGTTTTTT	CASSPGDSTGELFF
-	-	TRBJ1-4	TRBV21-1	TGTGCCAGCACCCAACCCGGGAAACCAATCGGAGCGGGTGAAAAACTGTTTTTT	CASTQPGKPIGAGEKLFF
-	-	TRBJ1-3	TRBV3-1/TRBV3-2	TGTGCCAGCAGCCAAGATCCGCCAGGCTTAGGAAACACCATATATTTT	CASSQDPPGLGNTIYF
-	-	TRBJ1-3	TRBV3-1/TRBV3-2	TGTGCCAGCAGCGTCGAGCTCTACTCTGGAAACACCATATATTTT	CASSVELYSGNTIYF
once	-	TRBJ1-1	TRBV11-2	TGTGCCAGCAGGTCGACAGCCAACACTGAAGCTTTCTTT	CASRSTANTEAFF
-	-	TRBJ1-6	TRBV11-2	TGTGCCAGCAGCTTACAACAGGGTATTAATTCACCCCTCCACTTT	CASSLQQGINSPLHF
-	-	TRBJ2-2	TRBV2	TGTGCCAGCAGCAAGACAATGAACACCGGGGAGCTGTTTTTT	CASSKTMNTGELFF